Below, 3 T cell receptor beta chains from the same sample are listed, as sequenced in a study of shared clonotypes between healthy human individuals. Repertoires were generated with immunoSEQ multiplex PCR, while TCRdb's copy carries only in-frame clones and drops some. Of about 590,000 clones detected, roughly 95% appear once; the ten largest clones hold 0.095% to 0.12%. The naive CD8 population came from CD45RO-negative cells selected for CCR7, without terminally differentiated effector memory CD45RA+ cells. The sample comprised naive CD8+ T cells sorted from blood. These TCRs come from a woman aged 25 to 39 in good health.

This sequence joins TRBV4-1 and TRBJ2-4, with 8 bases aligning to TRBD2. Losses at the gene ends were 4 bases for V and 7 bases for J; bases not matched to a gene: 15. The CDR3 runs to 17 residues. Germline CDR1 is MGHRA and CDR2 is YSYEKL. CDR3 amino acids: CASSPQKGTGLVNIQYF. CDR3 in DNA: TGCGCCAGCAGCCCGCAGAAGGGGACGGGACTAGTTAACATTCAGTACTTC.

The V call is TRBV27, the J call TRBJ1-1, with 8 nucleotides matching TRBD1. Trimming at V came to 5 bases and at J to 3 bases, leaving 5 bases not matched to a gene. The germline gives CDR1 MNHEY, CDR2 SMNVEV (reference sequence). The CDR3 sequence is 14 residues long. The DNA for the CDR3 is TGTGCCAGCAGTAGACAGGGGTTTGACACTGAAGCTTTCTTT. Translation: CASSRQGFDTEAFF.

CDR3 sequence: CASSQGGQYF. The CDR3 region has the DNA TGCGCCAGCAGCCAGGGCGGGCAGTACTTC. The genes are TRBV10-2 and TRBJ2-7, with D possibly being TRBD1 (5 bases). CDR3 length: 10 amino acids. V shed 6 bases and J shed 9 bases, with 9 bases lying between them. CDR1 and CDR2 (germline): WSHSY, SAAADI.